This TCR beta chain was captured by sequencing in a study of cytomegalovirus exposure and HLA in healthy donors. Study information: Unique TCRs numbering roughly 85 million, obtained from HLA-typed donors, made up an early data release.

Concerning this clone itself: Its antigen is not known.

Study-level findings and limits: Among the most significant clusters, several appeared linked to common viral pathogens in a later analysis.

Whereas donors were nominally healthy upon sampling, unrecorded immune exposures were probable. V was cut by 6 bases and J by 7 bases, with 10 bases left in between. The CDR3 has 13 amino acids. CDR1 is KGHSH and CDR2 is LQKENI in the germline V gene. The primer mix had 60 Vbeta and 13 Jbeta primers. TCRdb keeps only in-frame clones here, not all; method: immunoSEQ multiplex PCR. The sample lists some 140,000 clones; approximately 75% were seen once. The sequenced sample was PBMCs. This clonotype originated in a male donor in good health and CMV-seronegative. This rearrangement joins TRBV18 to TRBJ1-6; D gene unclear. This CDR3 reads CASSRTGNSPLHF. The CDR3, as DNA: TGTGCCAGCTCCCGGACGGGGAATTCACCCCTCCACTTT.